These 31 T cell receptor beta chains were all obtained from the same sample, sequenced in a study of Tregs in tolerant kidney transplant recipients. Clones were sequenced by immunoSEQ multiplex PCR, and TCRdb holds only the in-frame ones, with some missing. The sample lists about 240,000 clones; around 81% were seen once. Input material: CD4+ T cells from blood. The receptors shown here come from a human donor in good health.

The chain combines TRBV5-1 with TRBJ2-7; TRBD1 might be the D (5 bases). The CDR3 has 14 amino acids. V was pared by 7 bases and J by 4 bases, with 18 bases between. Germline assignment: CDR1 SGHRS and CDR2 YFSETQ. CDR3 region: CASQEGVFRYEQYF. The CDR3 DNA reads as TGCGCCAGCCAAGAAGGGGTCTTTAGATACGAGCAGTACTTC.

V usage is TRBV15 and J usage is TRBJ2-1; either TRBD1 or TRBD2 may supply D (5 bases each). The CDR3 extends over 15 amino acids. The V end was cut by 1 base, the J end by 6 bases, with 13 bases between. CDR1 is LNHNV, CDR2 YYDKDF, per germline (reference sequence). The CDR3 bases are TGTGCCACCAGCAGAGCCGGGACCAGGAGCAATGAGCAGTTCTTC. Translated, it gives CATSRAGTRSNEQFF.

The chain combines TRBV7-9 with TRBJ1-2; 8 bases line up with TRBD1. Looked up from germline, CDR1 is SEHNR and CDR2 is FQNEAQ (reference sequence). V gave up 11 bases and J gave up 7 bases; unmatched junction bases: 6. This CDR3 region has 11 residues. The CDR3 region has the DNA TGTGCCCAAAGGGACAGGTCTGGCTACACCTTC. Its protein product is CAQRDRSGYTF.

V gene TRBV10-2 combines with J gene TRBJ1-2; 7 positions match TRBD1. The CDR3 covers 12 residues. V gave up 2 bases and J gave up 8 bases; unmatched junction bases: 2. Germline V gene sequence: CDR1 WSHSY, CDR2 SAAADI. The CDR3 nucleotides are TGCGCCAGCAGTGAGATACAGGGGGGCTACACCTTC. As protein: CASSEIQGGYTF.

This sequence joins TRBV7-8 and TRBJ1-2; 7 nucleotides match TRBD1. Trimming cost V 5 bases and J 5 bases; bases outside gene matches: 5. Germline V gene sequence: CDR1 SGHVS, CDR2 FQNEAQ. The CDR3 consists of 13 residues. The CDR3, as DNA: TGTGCCAGCAGCCTCTCAGGGGGGTATGGCTACACCTTC. This encodes CASSLSGGYGYTF.

This clone was recorded once. The chain recombines TRBV19 with TRBJ2-1; D is unclear. This CDR3 contains 15 residues. Germline values: CDR1 LNHDA, CDR2 SQIVND (reference sequence). V dropped 5 bases and J dropped 0 bases, with 11 bases sitting between them. In nucleotides, the CDR3 is TGTGCCAGTAGTCTGGATCGAAGCTCCTACAATGAGCAGTTCTTC. Translation gives CASSLDRSSYNEQFF.

Regarding this clone: Additional DNA sequences in this sample encode the identical CDR3. V is TRBV5-1 and J is TRBJ2-3; perhaps TRBD1 as D (6 bases). CDR1 is SGHRS, CDR2 YFSETQ, per germline. Deletions cut 1 base from V and 3 bases from J, with 9 bases between. The CDR3 loop spans 14 amino acids. The CDR3 protein is CASSLNRETDTQYF. In DNA, the CDR3 is TGCGCCAGCAGCTTGAACAGGGAGACAGATACGCAGTATTTT.

This chain uses TRBV28 with TRBJ1-5; perhaps TRBD1 as D (5 bases). Germline CDR1 reads MDHEN; CDR2 reads SYDVKM. This CDR3 comprises 16 residues. The V end was cut by 5 bases, the J end by 4 bases, with 18 bases between. The CDR3 reads CASSGGVGPPNQPQHF. The CDR3, as DNA: TGTGCCAGCAGTGGGGGAGTTGGGCCCCCAAATCAGCCCCAGCATTTT.

This sequence joins TRBV27 and TRBJ2-3; D is ambiguous. Trimming took 2 bases from V and 6 from J, leaving 9 bases between them. The CDR3 contains 13 residues. CDR1 is MNHEY and CDR2 is SMNVEV in the germline V gene (reference sequence). The CDR3 coding sequence is TGTGCCAGCAGTTTAGGCCCTAGGGATACGCAGTATTTT. Translation gives CASSLGPRDTQYF.

The J gene is TRBJ2-7, the V gene TRBV7-9; D is undetermined. With 4 bases removed from V and 6 bases from J, the gap between germline ends came to 10 bases. CDR1 and CDR2 from the germline V gene are SEHNR and FQNEAQ (reference sequence). The CDR3 loop spans 12 amino acids. The CDR3 region is CASSSKNGEQYF. In DNA, the CDR3 is TGTGCCAGCAGCTCAAAAAACGGCGAGCAGTACTTC.

This chain connects TRBV6-1 to TRBJ2-1, with TRBD2 identical over 11 bases. This CDR3 contains 15 residues. The J segment lost 8 bases and the V segment lost 4 bases, leaving 7 bases of the junction unmatched. Germline lookup yields CDR1 MNHNS and CDR2 SASEGT. CDR3 DNA: TGTGCCAGCAGTGTTAGCGGGGGGGCCTTCCATGAGCAGTTCTTC. Its translation is CASSVSGGAFHEQFF.

The chain carries TRBV18 and TRBJ2-1; 8 positions match TRBD2. Germline V CDR1 and CDR2: KGHSH, LQKENI. V gave up 6 bases and J gave up 0 bases; unmatched junction bases: 4. The CDR3 spans 15 residues. The CDR3 protein is CASSNGRGSYNEQFF. In DNA, the CDR3 is TGTGCCAGCTCGAACGGGAGGGGCTCCTACAATGAGCAGTTCTTC.

The chain combines TRBV4-3 with TRBJ2-1; TRBD2 might be the D (6 bases). CDR3 length equals 15 residues. Looked up from germline, CDR1 is LGHNA and CDR2 is YSLEER. Trimming cost V 3 bases and J 12 bases, with 21 bases left between them. The CDR3 DNA reads as TGCGCCAGCAGCCATCCGTCTCGGGGGACGAGGGGGCAGTTCTTC. Translating it yields CASSHPSRGTRGQFF.

The chain links TRBV11-2 to TRBJ2-1; D call uncertain. The V end lost 3 bases, the J end lost 6 bases, and 12 bases lay between the germline ends. CDR3 size: 14 residues. Per the germline V gene, CDR1 is SGHAT and CDR2 is FQNNGV. The CDR3 sequence: CASSLTALGNEQFF. DNA for the CDR3: TGTGCCAGCAGCTTGACGGCCTTGGGCAATGAGCAGTTCTTC.

The chain has TRBV27 and TRBJ2-1; no clear D. Trimming pared 6 bases from V and 7 bases from J, leaving 25 bases between. The CDR3 loop spans 17 amino acids. Germline CDR1 and CDR2: MNHEY and SMNVEV (reference sequence). The CDR3: CASRFRTVRDPTNEQFF. The DNA for the CDR3 is TGTGCCAGCAGATTTAGGACCGTCCGTGATCCTACAAATGAGCAGTTCTTC.

The chain has TRBV27 and TRBJ2-4; TRBD2 is a possible D gene (6 bases). The CDR3 extends over 14 amino acids. Germline V gene data show CDR1 as MNHEY and CDR2 as SMNVEV (reference sequence). Trimming removed 8 bases at V and 0 bases at J, with 11 bases between. The CDR3 loop reads CASADGGAKNIQYF. The CDR3 bases are TGTGCCAGCGCAGACGGGGGAGCCAAAAACATTCAGTACTTC.

This clone was seen a single time. CDR3 region: CASSERGKITDTQYF. In DNA form, the CDR3 reads TGCGCCAGCAGTGAGAGAGGGAAAATCACAGATACGCAGTATTTT. The genes are TRBV10-1 and TRBJ2-3, with D perhaps matching TRBD2 (5 bases). There are 15 residues in the CDR3. Germline V gives CDR1 WNHNN, CDR2 SYGVQD (reference sequence). The germline V and J ends were trimmed by 2 bases and 2 bases, with 11 bases remaining between them.

The chain couples TRBV5-5 to TRBJ1-5, with D maybe TRBD1 (5 bases). The length of the CDR3 is 16 residues. CDR1 and CDR2 from the germline V gene are SGHKS and YYEKEE (reference sequence). Trimming pared 4 bases from V and 1 base from J, leaving 15 bases between. The CDR3 here is CASSRFSEGSNQPQHF. The DNA of the CDR3 is TGTGCCAGCAGCCGGTTCAGTGAGGGGAGCAATCAGCCCCAGCATTTT.

This clone showed up just once. The V gene is TRBV7-9, the J gene TRBJ2-1; possibly TRBD2 for D (6 bases). The germline V gene encodes CDR1 SEHNR and CDR2 FQNEAQ (reference sequence). The CDR3 length is 12 residues. V was cut by 5 bases and J by 6 bases, with 8 bases left in between. The CDR3 DNA sequence: TGTGCCAGCAGCGAGACTAGCAATGAGCAGTTCTTC. As protein: CASSETSNEQFF.

V usage is TRBV7-2 and J usage is TRBJ1-3; TRBD1 is a possible D gene (5 bases). With 5 bases removed from V and 4 bases from J, the gap between germline ends came to 15 bases. Per germline, CDR1 SGHTA and CDR2 FQGNSA. The CDR3 length is 15 residues. The CDR3 reads CASSLGGFTGNTIYF. Here the CDR3 DNA reads TGTGCCAGCAGCCTGGGGGGTTTCACAGGAAACACCATATATTTT.

The chain employs TRBV21-1 and TRBJ1-6; the table's D call TRBD1 went unverified against the DNA. TRBV21-1 is deemed a pseudogene. The CDR3 loop spans 16 amino acids. Here the CDR3 reads CASSNLTQGADSPLHF. CDR3 in DNA: TGTGCCAGCAGCAACCTAACACAGGGGGCAGATTCACCCCTCCACTTT.

Remarks on this clone: This CDR3 is also generated by other DNA sequences in the sample. V gene TRBV18 combines with J gene TRBJ1-1; tentative D call: TRBD1 (6 bases). Trimming stripped 2 bases from V and 2 bases from J, with 9 bases between. The germline CDR1 and CDR2 sequences are KGHSH and LQKENI. The CDR3 totals 14 residues. CDR3: CASSPVGGNTEAFF. The CDR3 DNA sequence: TGTGCCAGCTCACCAGTAGGGGGAAACACTGAAGCTTTCTTT.

The gene calls are TRBV6-6 and TRBJ1-5; D unresolved. CDR3 length: 13 amino acids. The V gene lost 0 bases and the J gene lost 6 bases, with 6 bases spanning the gap. Germline values: CDR1 MNHNY, CDR2 SVGAGI (reference sequence). The CDR3 nucleotides read TGTGCCAGCAGTTACTCGGAGGTTCAGCCCCAGCATTTT. This translates into CASSYSEVQPQHF.

This rearrangement joins TRBV7-3 to TRBJ2-2, with no clear D. V was clipped by 8 bases and J by 4 bases, with 14 bases between them. Germline CDR1 SGHTA, CDR2 FQGTGA. CDR3 length: 14 amino acids. CDR3 bases: TGTGCCAGCTCAGTCGGGTTGGGCACCGGGGAGCTGTTTTTT. This sequence encodes CASSVGLGTGELFF.

The chain joins TRBV6-5 to TRBJ1-5; weak D call: TRBD1 (5 bases). The germline V gene encodes CDR1 MNHEY and CDR2 SVGAGI. The V end was cut by 2 bases, the J end by 8 bases, with 16 bases between. The CDR3 is 15 residues long. The CDR3 protein is CASSYGGLPGEPQHF. The CDR3 nucleotides are TGTGCCAGCAGTTACGGGGGACTACCGGGTGAGCCCCAGCATTTT.

J is TRBJ1-1 and V is TRBV5-4, with a weak D call TRBD1 (6 bases). Germline CDR1 and CDR2: SGHNT and YYREEE (reference sequence). This CDR3 comprises 14 residues. Trimming removed 6 bases at V and 1 base at J, with 13 bases between. CDR3 DNA: TGTGCCAGCACTGGAGGGGGGAGGAACACTGAAGCTTTCTTT. Residues: CASTGGGRNTEAFF.

This chain uses TRBV6-5 with TRBJ2-1; tentative D call: TRBD1 (5 bases). The V gene's germline CDR1 is MNHEY and CDR2 SVGAGI. V was pared by 2 bases and J by 6 bases, with 11 bases between. This CDR3 spans 14 amino acids. In DNA, the CDR3 is TGTGCCAGCAGTTACGACAGAGTGGGCAATGAGCAGTTCTTC. Protein sequence: CASSYDRVGNEQFF.

The rearrangement links TRBV27 to TRBJ2-3; 7 positions agree with TRBD1. Germline assignment: CDR1 MNHEY and CDR2 SMNVEV (reference sequence). Germline trimming cut 11 bases from V and 3 bases from J; bases unmatched to any gene: 14. The CDR3 is made up of 15 amino acids. The CDR3: CAARQGGLLTDTQYF. Written as DNA, the CDR3 is TGTGCCGCAAGACAGGGTGGTTTATTGACAGATACGCAGTATTTT.

The gene calls are TRBV6-6 and TRBJ1-3; D gene uncertain. This CDR3 spans 14 amino acids. Germline CDR1 is MNHNY and CDR2 is SVGAGI (reference sequence). Trimming removed 6 bases at V and 1 base at J, with 10 bases between. CDR3 DNA sequence: TGTGCCAGCAGACCCGACTTATCTGGAAACACCATATATTTT. Amino acid sequence: CASRPDLSGNTIYF.

This chain links TRBV7-9 with TRBJ1-2, with D possibly being TRBD1 (5 bases). Germline V gene lookup returns CDR1 SEHNR and CDR2 FQNEAQ (reference sequence). The germline V and J ends were trimmed by 3 bases and 5 bases, with 13 bases remaining between them. The CDR3 totals 14 residues. The DNA for the CDR3 is TGTGCCAGCAGCTTCGGGGGGACCGGGTATGGCTACACCTTC. This gives the protein CASSFGGTGYGYTF.

This clone was counted once. The chain joins TRBV29-1 to TRBJ2-1, with unresolved D. Trimming shortened V by 5 bases and J by 0 bases, and 8 bases separated the two germline ends. The CDR3 consists of 13 residues. Germline V CDR1 and CDR2: SQVTM, ANQGSEA. CDR3 sequence reads: CSVSESSYNEQFF. CDR3 sequence (DNA): TGCAGCGTTTCCGAGAGCTCCTACAATGAGCAGTTCTTC.